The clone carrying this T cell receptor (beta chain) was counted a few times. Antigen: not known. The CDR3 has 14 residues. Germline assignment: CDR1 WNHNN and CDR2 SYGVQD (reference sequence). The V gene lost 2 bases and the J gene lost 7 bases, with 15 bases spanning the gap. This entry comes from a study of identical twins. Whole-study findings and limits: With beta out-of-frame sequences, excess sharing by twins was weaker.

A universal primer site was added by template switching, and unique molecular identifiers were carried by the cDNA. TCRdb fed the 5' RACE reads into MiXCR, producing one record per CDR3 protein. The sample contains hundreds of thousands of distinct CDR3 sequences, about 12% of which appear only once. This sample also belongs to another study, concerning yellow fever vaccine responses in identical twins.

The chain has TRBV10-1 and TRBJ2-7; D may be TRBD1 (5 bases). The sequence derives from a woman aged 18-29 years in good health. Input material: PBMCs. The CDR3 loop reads CASSEGATGWEQYF. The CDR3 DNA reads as TGCGCCAGCAGTGAGGGGGCGACTGGCTGGGAGCAGTACTTC.